The rows below give T cell receptor beta chains drawn from one sample of a study of Graves' ophthalmopathy and Graves' hyperthyroidism. TCRdb re-derived calls from the multiplex PCR reads in MiXCR, one entry per CDR3 protein. The sample lists some 520,000 distinct CDR3 sequences, roughly 14% seen once, with 8% to 10% in the top ten. The material sequenced was blood. The receptor set was obtained from a woman aged 30 to 39 with Graves' ophthalmopathy. Each CDR3 is given with its conserved first and last residue. Each record gives: J gene, V gene, D gene, clone size, CDR3 protein, CDR3 DNA. D genes are given only for firm matches. Clone size is not always given. Where it is, it says once, few, many or a class for expanded clones.

TRBJ1-1 | TRBV20-1 | NA | many | CSAPREIEDTEAFF | TGCAGTGCCCCACGGGAGATCGAAGACACTGAAGCTTTCTTT
TRBJ1-1 | TRBV4-2 | NA | NA | CASSQDAGGTETFF | TGTGCCAGCAGCCAAGATGCGGGGGGAACTGAAACTTTCTTT
TRBJ2-3 | TRBV28 | TRBD2 | few | CASSFRGGSTDTQYF | TGTGCCAGCAGTTTTCGCGGGGGTAGCACAGATACGCAGTATTTT
TRBJ2-5 | TRBV28 | NA | NA | CASSLSGALAQETQYF | TGTGCCAGCAGTTTATCAGGGGCCCTAGCCCAAGAGACCCAGTACTTC
TRBJ1-5 | TRBV6-5 | NA | many | CASSSGVHFDSNQPQHF | TGTGCCAGCAGTTCGGGGGTCCACTTTGATAGCAATCAGCCCCAGCATTTT
TRBJ1-2 | TRBV25-1 | NA | NA | CASSHPGNYGYTF | TGTGCCAGCTCCCACCCAGGGAACTATGGCTACACCTTC
TRBJ1-5 | TRBV28 | TRBD1 | NA | CASSLHRGGNQPQHF | TGTGCCAGCAGTTTACACAGGGGGGGCAATCAGCCCCAGCATTTT
TRBJ2-7 | TRBV6-1 | NA | many | CASSESRYEQYF | TGTGCCAGCAGTGAAAGTCGGTACGAGCAGTACTTC
TRBJ2-7 | TRBV29-1 | TRBD1 | few | CSVEKETGGFGEQYF | TGCAGCGTTGAAAAAGAGACAGGGGGCTTCGGGGAGCAGTACTTC
TRBJ1-1 | TRBV29-1 | NA | NA | CSVDGHGNTEAFF | TGCAGCGTTGACGGTCACGGGAACACTGAAGCTTTCTTT
TRBJ2-7 | TRBV29-1 | NA | many | CSVGTDFSYEQYF | TGCAGCGTTGGGACAGACTTCTCCTACGAGCAGTACTTC
TRBJ1-2 | TRBV30 | TRBD1 | many | CAWSKTGEFGYTF | TGTGCCTGGAGTAAGACAGGGGAGTTTGGCTACACCTTC
TRBJ2-2 | TRBV30 | TRBD2 | NA | CALQKGREELFF | TGTGCCTTACAAAAGGGGAGGGAGGAGCTGTTTTTT
TRBJ2-7 | TRBV20-1 | NA | many | CSARVEFQYEQYF | TGCAGTGCTAGAGTGGAGTTTCAGTACGAGCAGTACTTC
TRBJ2-7 | TRBV28 | NA | many | CASSLFPIRGGYEQYF | TGTGCCAGCAGTTTATTCCCGATCCGAGGGGGCTACGAGCAGTACTTC
TRBJ1-5 | TRBV19 | TRBD1 | many | CATQGQHSNQPQHF | TGTGCCACCCAGGGACAGCATAGCAATCAGCCCCAGCATTTT
TRBJ2-7 | TRBV13 | TRBD1 | many | CASRRQGGLNEQYF | TGTGCCAGCAGACGACAGGGGGGTCTCAACGAGCAGTACTTC
TRBJ1-1 | TRBV5-1 | TRBD1 | few | CASSLGDRTAEAFF | TGCGCCAGCAGCTTGGGGGACAGAACGGCTGAAGCTTTCTTT
TRBJ1-1 | TRBV29-1 | NA | many | CSVSDRTNTEAFF | TGCAGCGTTTCGGACAGAACGAACACTGAAGCTTTCTTT
TRBJ1-2 | TRBV7-8 | TRBD1 | many | CASNPQWDRASGYTF | TGTGCCAGCAACCCCCAGTGGGACAGGGCTAGTGGCTACACCTTC
TRBJ2-3 | TRBV6-1 | NA | NA | CASSPTPGADTQYF | TGTGCCAGCAGCCCCACCCCCGGGGCAGATACGCAGTATTTT
TRBJ1-2 | TRBV25-1 | TRBD1 | many | CASSMTGSDGYTF | TGTGCCAGCAGCATGACAGGGTCGGATGGCTACACCTTC
TRBJ2-7 | TRBV28 | NA | NA | CASRQPFPVEQYF | TGTGCCAGCAGGCAACCCTTCCCTGTGGAGCAGTACTTC
TRBJ2-7 | TRBV6-2/TRBV6-3 | TRBD1 | many | CASSYLGQGGESYEQYF | TGTGCCAGCAGTTATCTAGGACAGGGAGGAGAATCCTACGAGCAGTACTTC
TRBJ1-1 | TRBV24-1 | NA | many | CATSDWGTPQGAFF | TGTGCCACCAGTGATTGGGGGACCCCCCAGGGGGCTTTCTTT
TRBJ2-2 | TRBV7-3 | NA | many | CASSLTAGELFF | TGTGCCAGCAGCTTAACAGCCGGGGAGCTGTTTTTT
TRBJ1-3 | TRBV6-5 | TRBD1 | many | CASSYGDRVGNTIYF | TGTGCCAGCAGTTACGGGGACAGGGTCGGAAACACCATATATTTT
TRBJ1-2 | TRBV27 | NA | many | CASSPRGGANGYTF | TGTGCCAGCAGTCCTCGTGGGGGGGCAAATGGCTACACCTTC
TRBJ2-5 | TRBV28 | TRBD1 | many | CASSSATGGETQYF | TGTGCCAGCAGCTCTGCAACAGGGGGAGAGACCCAGTACTTC
TRBJ2-5 | TRBV6-5 | NA | few | CASIRRDQETQYF | TGTGCCAGCATTAGGCGGGACCAAGAGACCCAGTACTTC
TRBJ1-1 | TRBV20-1 | NA | many | CSARGRPGTEAFF | TGCAGTGCTAGAGGGAGGCCGGGCACTGAAGCTTTCTTT
TRBJ2-2 | TRBV19 | TRBD2 | many | CASSISGLAANTGELFF | TGTGCCAGTAGTATCTCGGGACTAGCAGCGAACACCGGGGAGCTGTTTTTT
TRBJ2-5 | TRBV4-2 | TRBD2 | many | CASSPGLAGVILMETQYF | TGTGCCAGCAGCCCTGGGCTAGCGGGGGTCATCCTCATGGAGACCCAGTACTTC
TRBJ1-2 | TRBV6-5 | TRBD1 | many | CASSYSGQITGYTF | TGTGCCAGCAGTTACTCGGGACAGATTACCGGCTACACCTTC
TRBJ1-3 | TRBV5-4 | NA | many | CASSLEAARPSGNTIYF | TGTGCCAGCAGCTTGGAGGCCGCCCGTCCCTCTGGAAACACCATATATTTT
TRBJ2-7 | TRBV28 | TRBD1 | many | CASSQLRDSTYEQYF | TGTGCCAGCAGCCAACTCCGGGACAGTACCTACGAGCAGTACTTC